Listed below are T cell receptor beta chains from one sample, sequenced in a study of blood T cell repertoires in COVID-19. The data were produced by immunoSEQ multiplex PCR, yet TCRdb's version contains in-frame clones alone and is incomplete. This table holds fewer than 200,000 clones, less than 90% found once. The sequenced sample was peripheral blood. These receptor sequences come from a man in his sixties with acute or convalescent COVID-19. CDR3s include the opening cysteine and the closing phenylalanine or tryptophan. A D gene is named only where the DNA matches it firmly. The size of a clone is reported for some rows only, either as once, few or many, or as a class for expanded clones.

D gene | J gene | V gene | clone size | CDR3 protein | CDR3 DNA
NA | TRBJ1-1 | TRBV6-6 | NA | CASSSTTGTTTEAFF | TGTGCCAGCAGTTCCACGACAGGAACAACCACTGAAGCTTTCTTT
NA | TRBJ1-5 | TRBV7-2 | NA | CASSFSSNQPQHF | TGTGCCAGCAGCTTCTCTAGCAATCAGCCCCAGCATTTT
NA | TRBJ2-1 | TRBV6-5 | NA | CASSYSHRDNEQFF | TGTGCCAGCAGTTACTCCCACAGGGACAATGAGCAGTTCTTC
NA | TRBJ2-7 | TRBV5-1 | few | CASSLVSSYEQYF | TGCGCCAGCAGCTTGGTTAGCTCCTACGAGCAGTACTTC
TRBD1 | TRBJ1-1 | TRBV5-8 | NA | CASSSRDRGIFLAFF | TGTGCCAGCAGCTCCCGGGACAGGGGAATCTTTTTAGCTTTCTTT
NA | TRBJ2-6 | TRBV18 | NA | CASSPPGAGPAGANVLTF | TGTGCCAGCTCACCACCGGGGGCAGGGCCAGCTGGGGCCAACGTCCTGACTTTC
NA | TRBJ1-3 | TRBV7-3 | NA | CASSEQGFSGNTIYF | TGTGCCAGCAGCGAACAGGGATTCTCTGGAAACACCATATATTTT
TRBD2 | TRBJ2-1 | TRBV9 | few | CASSPLAGGNEQFF | TGTGCCAGCAGCCCCCTAGCGGGAGGAAATGAGCAGTTCTTC
TRBD2 | TRBJ2-1 | TRBV27 | NA | CASSSGGLAGPNEQFF | TGTGCCAGCAGTTCGGGAGGACTAGCGGGTCCCAATGAGCAGTTCTTC
TRBD2 | TRBJ2-1 | TRBV24-1 | NA | CATSDFPGLAGDDEQFF | TGTGCCACCAGTGATTTCCCGGGACTAGCGGGAGATGATGAGCAGTTCTTC
TRBD1 | TRBJ1-3 | TRBV5-1 | once | CASSLGQGENTIYF | TGCGCCAGCAGCCTGGGACAGGGGGAGAACACCATATATTTT
TRBD2 | TRBJ2-3 | TRBV30 | NA | CAWSRGRAGTDTQYF | TGTGCCTGGAGTCGTGGGAGGGCCGGCACAGATACGCAGTATTTT
NA | TRBJ1-1 | TRBV2 | NA | CASSVRLNTEAFF | TGTGCCAGCAGTGTCCGGTTGAACACTGAAGCTTTCTTT
TRBD1 | TRBJ2-5 | TRBV7-9 | once | CASSPEQGARETQYF | TGTGCCAGCAGCCCGGAACAGGGGGCAAGGGAGACCCAGTACTTC
TRBD1 | TRBJ1-5 | TRBV6-2/TRBV6-3 | NA | CASSSTGGGNQPQHF | TGTGCCAGCAGTTCGACAGGGGGTGGCAATCAGCCCCAGCATTTT
TRBD2 | TRBJ2-1 | TRBV27 | NA | CASSLRGRAGNEQFF | TGTGCCAGCAGTTTAAGAGGGAGGGCCGGTAATGAGCAGTTCTTC
NA | TRBJ2-5 | TRBV19 | NA | CAAGPKGEETQYF | TGTGCCGCCGGACCCAAGGGAGAAGAGACCCAGTACTTC
NA | TRBJ2-2 | TRBV24-1 | NA | CATSAKQGAGGELFF | TGTGCCACCAGTGCGAAACAGGGTGCCGGCGGGGAGCTGTTTTTT
NA | TRBJ2-1 | TRBV2 | NA | CASSEGQGGSNEQFF | TGTGCCAGCAGTGAAGGGCAGGGGGGCTCCAATGAGCAGTTCTTC
TRBD2 | TRBJ2-1 | TRBV27 | NA | CASSLGGTSGRTYNEQFF | TGTGCCAGCAGTTTAGGGGGGACTAGCGGGAGAACCTACAATGAGCAGTTCTTC
NA | TRBJ1-2 | TRBV30 | NA | CACPRGASYGYTF | TGTGCCTGCCCCCGGGGGGCGAGCTATGGCTACACCTTC
NA | TRBJ1-1 | TRBV19 | NA | CASSKQGVNTEAFF | TGTGCCAGTAGTAAACAGGGAGTGAACACTGAAGCTTTCTTT
NA | TRBJ2-5 | TRBV2 | NA | CASSEETQYF | TGTGCCAGCAGCGAAGAGACCCAGTACTTC
TRBD1 | TRBJ1-1 | TRBV6-4 | NA | CASIGGQGTEAFF | TGTGCCAGCATCGGCGGACAGGGCACTGAAGCTTTCTTT
NA | TRBJ1-1 | TRBV28 | once | CASRLQGMGTEAFF | TGTGCCAGCAGACTGCAGGGGATGGGCACTGAAGCTTTCTTT
NA | TRBJ1-4 | TRBV5-1 | NA | CASSLAGTNEKLFF | TGCGCCAGCAGCTTGGCAGGAACTAATGAAAAACTGTTTTTT
NA | TRBJ1-5 | TRBV21-1 | NA | CASSKDCTGNQPQHF | TGTGCCAGCAGCAAAGATTGCACAGGCAATCAGCCCCAGCATTTT